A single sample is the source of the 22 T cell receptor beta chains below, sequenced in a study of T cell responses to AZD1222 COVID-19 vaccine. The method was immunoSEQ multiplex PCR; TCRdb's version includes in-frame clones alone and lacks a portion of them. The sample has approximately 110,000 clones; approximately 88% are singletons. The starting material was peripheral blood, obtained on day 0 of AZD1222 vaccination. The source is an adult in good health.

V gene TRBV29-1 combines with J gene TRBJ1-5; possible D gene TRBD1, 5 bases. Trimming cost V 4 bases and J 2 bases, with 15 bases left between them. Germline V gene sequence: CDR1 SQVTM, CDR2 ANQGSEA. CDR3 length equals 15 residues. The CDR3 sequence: CSVGQTSGGNQPQHF. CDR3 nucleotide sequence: TGCAGCGTTGGACAGACCTCGGGAGGCAATCAGCCCCAGCATTTT.

The CDR3 DNA reads as TGTGCCAGCAGACCCGGGGGGACAGGGGGCCCCCAGCATTTT. Translation gives CASRPGGTGGPQHF. This chain uses TRBV6-5 with TRBJ1-5; the match to TRBD1 covers 12 bases. The germline V gene has CDR1 MNHEY and CDR2 SVGAGI. CDR3 size: 14 residues. V shed 6 bases, J shed 10 bases, and the junction held 7 bases outside the gene matches.

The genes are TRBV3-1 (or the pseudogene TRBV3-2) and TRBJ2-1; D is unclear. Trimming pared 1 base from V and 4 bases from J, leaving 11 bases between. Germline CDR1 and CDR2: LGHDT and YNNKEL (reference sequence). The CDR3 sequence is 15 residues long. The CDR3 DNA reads TGTGCCAGCAGCCAAGGCGTCTCCCCATACAATGAGCAGTTCTTC. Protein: CASSQGVSPYNEQFF.

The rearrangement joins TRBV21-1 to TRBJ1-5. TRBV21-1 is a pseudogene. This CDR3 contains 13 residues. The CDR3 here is CAKPLGSNQPQHF. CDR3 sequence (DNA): TGTGCCAAACCCCTGGGTAGCAATCAGCCCCAGCATTTT.

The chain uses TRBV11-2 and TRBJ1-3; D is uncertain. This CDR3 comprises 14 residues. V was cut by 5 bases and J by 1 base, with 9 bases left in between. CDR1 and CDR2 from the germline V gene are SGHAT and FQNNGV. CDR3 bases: TGTGCCAGCAGCCAATCTGTTTCTGGAAACACCATATATTTT. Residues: CASSQSVSGNTIYF.

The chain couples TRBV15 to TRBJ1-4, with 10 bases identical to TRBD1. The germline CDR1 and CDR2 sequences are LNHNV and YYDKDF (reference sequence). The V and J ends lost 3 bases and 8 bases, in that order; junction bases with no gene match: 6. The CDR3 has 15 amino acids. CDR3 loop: CATSSIRDRGEKLFF. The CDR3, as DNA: TGTGCCACCAGCAGTATCCGGGACAGGGGCGAAAAACTGTTTTTT. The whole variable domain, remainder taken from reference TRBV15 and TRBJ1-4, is DAMVIQNPRYQVTQFGKPVTLSCSQTLNHNVMYWYQQKSSQAPKLLFHYYDKDFNNEADTPDNFQSRRPNTSFCFLDIRSPGLGDTAMYLCATSSIRDRGEKLFFGSGTQLSVL.

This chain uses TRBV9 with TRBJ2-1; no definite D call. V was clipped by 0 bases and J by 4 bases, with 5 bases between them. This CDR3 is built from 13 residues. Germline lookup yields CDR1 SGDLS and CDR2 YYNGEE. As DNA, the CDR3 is TGTGCCAGCAGCGTAGGGGTGTACAATGAGCAGTTCTTC. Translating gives CASSVGVYNEQFF. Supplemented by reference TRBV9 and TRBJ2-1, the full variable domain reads DSGVTQTPKHLITATGQRVTLRCSPRSGDLSVYWYQQSLDQGLQFLIQYYNGEERAKGNILERFSAQQFPDLHSELNLSSLELGDSALYFCASSVGVYNEQFFGPGTRLTVL.

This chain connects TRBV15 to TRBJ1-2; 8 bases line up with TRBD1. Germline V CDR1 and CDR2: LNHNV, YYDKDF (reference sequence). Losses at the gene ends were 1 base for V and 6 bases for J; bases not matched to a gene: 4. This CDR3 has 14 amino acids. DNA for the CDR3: TGTGCCACCAGCAGAGTGGTGACAGGGGATGGCTACACCTTC. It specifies CATSRVVTGDGYTF. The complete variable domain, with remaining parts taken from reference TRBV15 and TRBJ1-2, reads DAMVIQNPRYQVTQFGKPVTLSCSQTLNHNVMYWYQQKSSQAPKLLFHYYDKDFNNEADTPDNFQSRRPNTSFCFLDIRSPGLGDTAMYLCATSRVVTGDGYTFGSGTRLTVV.

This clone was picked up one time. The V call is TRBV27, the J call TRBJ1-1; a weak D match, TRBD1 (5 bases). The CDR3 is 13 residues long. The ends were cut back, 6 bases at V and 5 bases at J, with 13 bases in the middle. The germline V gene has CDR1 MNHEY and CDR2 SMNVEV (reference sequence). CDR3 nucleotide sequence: TGTGCCAGCAGCTTAACAGGCTTTACTGAAGCTTTCTTT. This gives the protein CASSLTGFTEAFF.

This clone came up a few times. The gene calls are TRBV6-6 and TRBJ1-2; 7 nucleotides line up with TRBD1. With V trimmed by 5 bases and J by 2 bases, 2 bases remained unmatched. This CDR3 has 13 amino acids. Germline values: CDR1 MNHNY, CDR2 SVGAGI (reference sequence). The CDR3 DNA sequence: TGTGCCAGCAGTGACAGGGTGAACTATGGCTACACCTTC. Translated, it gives CASSDRVNYGYTF.

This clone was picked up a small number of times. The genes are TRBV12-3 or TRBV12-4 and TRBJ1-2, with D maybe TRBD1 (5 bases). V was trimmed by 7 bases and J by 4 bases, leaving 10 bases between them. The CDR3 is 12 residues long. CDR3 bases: TGTGCCAGCAAACGAGGGGTCTATGGCTACACCTTC. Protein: CASKRGVYGYTF.

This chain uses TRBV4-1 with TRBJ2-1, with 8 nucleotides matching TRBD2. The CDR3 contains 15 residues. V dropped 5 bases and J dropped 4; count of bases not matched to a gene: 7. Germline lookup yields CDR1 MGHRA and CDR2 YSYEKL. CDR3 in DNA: TGCGCCAGCAGCTGGATGAGCGGGGGTTACAATGAGCAGTTCTTC. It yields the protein CASSWMSGGYNEQFF.

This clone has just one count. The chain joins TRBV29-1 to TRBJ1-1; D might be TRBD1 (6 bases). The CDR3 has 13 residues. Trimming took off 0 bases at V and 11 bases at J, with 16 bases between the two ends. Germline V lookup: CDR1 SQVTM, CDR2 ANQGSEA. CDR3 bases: TGCAGCGTTGAAGATCTTACGGGGGGCGCGGCTTTCTTT. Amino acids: CSVEDLTGGAAFF.

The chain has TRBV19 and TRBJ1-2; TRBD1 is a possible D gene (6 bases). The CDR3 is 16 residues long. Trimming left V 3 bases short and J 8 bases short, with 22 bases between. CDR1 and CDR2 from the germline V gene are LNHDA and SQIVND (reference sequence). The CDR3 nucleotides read TGTGCCAGTAGTATCCAGGGGACTGGTTGGCAGGCAGGCTACACCTTC. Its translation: CASSIQGTGWQAGYTF.

CDR3: CASSLDPYSYEQYF. In nucleotides, the CDR3 is TGTGCCAGCAGCTTAGATCCTTACTCCTACGAGCAGTACTTC. The chain combines TRBV11-2 with TRBJ2-7; the D is unclear. V shed 0 bases and J shed 0 bases, with 6 bases lying between them. CDR1 is SGHAT and CDR2 is FQNNGV in the germline V gene. The CDR3 spans 14 residues.

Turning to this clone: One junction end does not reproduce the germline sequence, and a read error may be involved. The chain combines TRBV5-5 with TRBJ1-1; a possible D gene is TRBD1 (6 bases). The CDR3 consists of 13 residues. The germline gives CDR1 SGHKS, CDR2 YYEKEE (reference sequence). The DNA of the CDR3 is TGTGCCAGCAGCTTTACAGGGAACCCTGAAGCTTTCTTT. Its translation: CASSFTGNPEAFF. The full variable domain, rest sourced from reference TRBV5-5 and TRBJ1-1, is DAGVTQSPTHLIKTRGQQVTLRCSPISGHKSVSWYQQVLGQGPQFIFQYYEKEERGRGNFPDRFSARQFPNYSSELNVNALLLGDSALYLCASSFTGNPEAFFGQGTRLTVV.

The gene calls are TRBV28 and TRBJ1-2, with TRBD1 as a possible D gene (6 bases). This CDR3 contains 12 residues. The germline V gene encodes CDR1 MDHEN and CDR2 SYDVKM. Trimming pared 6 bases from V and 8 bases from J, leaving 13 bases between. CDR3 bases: TGTGCCAGCAGGCTCGGGGGCATAGGCTACACCTTC. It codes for CASRLGGIGYTF.

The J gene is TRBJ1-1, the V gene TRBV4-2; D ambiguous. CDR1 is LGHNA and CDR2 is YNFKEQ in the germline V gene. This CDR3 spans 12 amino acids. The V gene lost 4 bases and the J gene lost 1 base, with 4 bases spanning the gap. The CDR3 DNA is TGTGCCAGCAGCCTTGGGAACACTGAAGCTTTCTTT. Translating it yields CASSLGNTEAFF.

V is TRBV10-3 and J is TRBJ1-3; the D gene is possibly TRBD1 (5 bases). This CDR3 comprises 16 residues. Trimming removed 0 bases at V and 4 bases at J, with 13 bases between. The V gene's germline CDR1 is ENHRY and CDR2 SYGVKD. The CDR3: CAISESQGAGGNTIYF. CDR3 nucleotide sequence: TGTGCCATCAGTGAGTCTCAGGGAGCGGGAGGAAACACCATATATTTT.

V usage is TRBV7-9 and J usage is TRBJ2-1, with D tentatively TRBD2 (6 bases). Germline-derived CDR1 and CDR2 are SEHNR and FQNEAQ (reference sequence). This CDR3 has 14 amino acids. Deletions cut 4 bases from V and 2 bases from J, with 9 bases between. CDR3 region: CASSSSEAYNEQFF. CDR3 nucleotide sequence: TGTGCCAGCAGCTCTAGCGAGGCCTACAATGAGCAGTTCTTC.

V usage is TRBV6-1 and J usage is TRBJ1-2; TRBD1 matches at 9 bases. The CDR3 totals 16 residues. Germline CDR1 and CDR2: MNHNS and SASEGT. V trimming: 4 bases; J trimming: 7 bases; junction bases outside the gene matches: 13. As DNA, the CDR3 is TGTGCCAGCAGTGTCGCGCTTATAACAGGGGGCAGTGGCTACACCTTC. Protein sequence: CASSVALITGGSGYTF.

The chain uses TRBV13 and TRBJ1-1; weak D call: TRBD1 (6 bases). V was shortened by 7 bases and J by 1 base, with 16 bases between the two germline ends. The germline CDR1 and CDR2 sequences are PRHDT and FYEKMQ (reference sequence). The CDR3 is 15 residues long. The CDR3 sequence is CASTVRGGKNTEAFF. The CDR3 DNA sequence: TGTGCCAGCACCGTTAGGGGGGGAAAGAACACTGAAGCTTTCTTT.